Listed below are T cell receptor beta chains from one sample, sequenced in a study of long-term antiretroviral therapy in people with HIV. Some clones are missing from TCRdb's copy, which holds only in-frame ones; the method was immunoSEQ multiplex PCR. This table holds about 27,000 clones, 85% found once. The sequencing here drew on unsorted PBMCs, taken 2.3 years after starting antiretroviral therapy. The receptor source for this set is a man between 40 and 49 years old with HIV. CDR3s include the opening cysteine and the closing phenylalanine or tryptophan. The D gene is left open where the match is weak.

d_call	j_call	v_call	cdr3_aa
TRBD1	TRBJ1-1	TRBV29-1	CSVEVQGVNTEAFF
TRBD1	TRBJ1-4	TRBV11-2	CASSLRDRGEKLFF
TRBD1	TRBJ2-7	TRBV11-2	CASSLGDRVYEQYF
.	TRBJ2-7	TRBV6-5	CASSSYALTGGDEQYF
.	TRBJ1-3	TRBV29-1	CSVARGIGNTIYF
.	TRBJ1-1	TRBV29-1	CSSGTLGEWAGEAFF
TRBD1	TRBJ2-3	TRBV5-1	CASSPQGARDTQYF
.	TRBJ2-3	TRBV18	CASSPQSLGDTQYF
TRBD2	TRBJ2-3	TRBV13	CASSLGSAGATDTQYF
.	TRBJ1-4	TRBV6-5	CASSYSGVGEKLFF
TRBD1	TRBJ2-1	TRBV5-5	CASSLYPGTGLGYEQFF
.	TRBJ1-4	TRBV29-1	CSVTSGPTGEKLFF
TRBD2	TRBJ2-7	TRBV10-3	CAISERGGILYEQYF
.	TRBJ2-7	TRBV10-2	CASRPRTYTYEQYF